This TCR beta chain was sequenced in a study of regulatory T cells in long-lasting Graves disease. Looking at the study overall: Patients newly diagnosed with Graves' had been on antithyroid drugs for under 3 months. General study findings and limits: Persistent Graves' patients showed reduced TCR diversity versus newly diagnosed patients. Persistent disease favored TRBV28, TRBJ1-2 and TRBJ2-5.

This sample's time point: newly diagnosed GD, antithyroid drugs for less than 3 months. The TCR library was made from RNA that had been extracted from PBMCs in TRIzol. To make TCR beta libraries, researchers used iRepertoire HTBI primers and Arm-PCR of CDR3 regions. TCRdb used MiXCR to reprocess the multiplex PCR reads, holding one entry per CDR3 protein. The sample lists about 240,000 distinct CDR3 sequences; around 20% were seen once. This clonotype was observed at least ten times. Its specificity is unknown. Germline V gene sequence: CDR1 SGHTA, CDR2 FQGNSA. The CDR3 is made up of 13 amino acids. V shed 5 bases and J shed 7 bases, with 12 bases lying between them.

J is TRBJ1-5 and V is TRBV7-2; D uncertain. This TCR was sampled from a female donor with Graves disease. The sequences come from peripheral blood mononuclear cells (PBMCs), collected at new diagnosis, from a patient treated with antithyroid drugs. The CDR3, as DNA: TGTGCCAGCAGCCCAAGTCAGAACCAGCCCCAGCATTTT. Its protein product is CASSPSQNQPQHF.